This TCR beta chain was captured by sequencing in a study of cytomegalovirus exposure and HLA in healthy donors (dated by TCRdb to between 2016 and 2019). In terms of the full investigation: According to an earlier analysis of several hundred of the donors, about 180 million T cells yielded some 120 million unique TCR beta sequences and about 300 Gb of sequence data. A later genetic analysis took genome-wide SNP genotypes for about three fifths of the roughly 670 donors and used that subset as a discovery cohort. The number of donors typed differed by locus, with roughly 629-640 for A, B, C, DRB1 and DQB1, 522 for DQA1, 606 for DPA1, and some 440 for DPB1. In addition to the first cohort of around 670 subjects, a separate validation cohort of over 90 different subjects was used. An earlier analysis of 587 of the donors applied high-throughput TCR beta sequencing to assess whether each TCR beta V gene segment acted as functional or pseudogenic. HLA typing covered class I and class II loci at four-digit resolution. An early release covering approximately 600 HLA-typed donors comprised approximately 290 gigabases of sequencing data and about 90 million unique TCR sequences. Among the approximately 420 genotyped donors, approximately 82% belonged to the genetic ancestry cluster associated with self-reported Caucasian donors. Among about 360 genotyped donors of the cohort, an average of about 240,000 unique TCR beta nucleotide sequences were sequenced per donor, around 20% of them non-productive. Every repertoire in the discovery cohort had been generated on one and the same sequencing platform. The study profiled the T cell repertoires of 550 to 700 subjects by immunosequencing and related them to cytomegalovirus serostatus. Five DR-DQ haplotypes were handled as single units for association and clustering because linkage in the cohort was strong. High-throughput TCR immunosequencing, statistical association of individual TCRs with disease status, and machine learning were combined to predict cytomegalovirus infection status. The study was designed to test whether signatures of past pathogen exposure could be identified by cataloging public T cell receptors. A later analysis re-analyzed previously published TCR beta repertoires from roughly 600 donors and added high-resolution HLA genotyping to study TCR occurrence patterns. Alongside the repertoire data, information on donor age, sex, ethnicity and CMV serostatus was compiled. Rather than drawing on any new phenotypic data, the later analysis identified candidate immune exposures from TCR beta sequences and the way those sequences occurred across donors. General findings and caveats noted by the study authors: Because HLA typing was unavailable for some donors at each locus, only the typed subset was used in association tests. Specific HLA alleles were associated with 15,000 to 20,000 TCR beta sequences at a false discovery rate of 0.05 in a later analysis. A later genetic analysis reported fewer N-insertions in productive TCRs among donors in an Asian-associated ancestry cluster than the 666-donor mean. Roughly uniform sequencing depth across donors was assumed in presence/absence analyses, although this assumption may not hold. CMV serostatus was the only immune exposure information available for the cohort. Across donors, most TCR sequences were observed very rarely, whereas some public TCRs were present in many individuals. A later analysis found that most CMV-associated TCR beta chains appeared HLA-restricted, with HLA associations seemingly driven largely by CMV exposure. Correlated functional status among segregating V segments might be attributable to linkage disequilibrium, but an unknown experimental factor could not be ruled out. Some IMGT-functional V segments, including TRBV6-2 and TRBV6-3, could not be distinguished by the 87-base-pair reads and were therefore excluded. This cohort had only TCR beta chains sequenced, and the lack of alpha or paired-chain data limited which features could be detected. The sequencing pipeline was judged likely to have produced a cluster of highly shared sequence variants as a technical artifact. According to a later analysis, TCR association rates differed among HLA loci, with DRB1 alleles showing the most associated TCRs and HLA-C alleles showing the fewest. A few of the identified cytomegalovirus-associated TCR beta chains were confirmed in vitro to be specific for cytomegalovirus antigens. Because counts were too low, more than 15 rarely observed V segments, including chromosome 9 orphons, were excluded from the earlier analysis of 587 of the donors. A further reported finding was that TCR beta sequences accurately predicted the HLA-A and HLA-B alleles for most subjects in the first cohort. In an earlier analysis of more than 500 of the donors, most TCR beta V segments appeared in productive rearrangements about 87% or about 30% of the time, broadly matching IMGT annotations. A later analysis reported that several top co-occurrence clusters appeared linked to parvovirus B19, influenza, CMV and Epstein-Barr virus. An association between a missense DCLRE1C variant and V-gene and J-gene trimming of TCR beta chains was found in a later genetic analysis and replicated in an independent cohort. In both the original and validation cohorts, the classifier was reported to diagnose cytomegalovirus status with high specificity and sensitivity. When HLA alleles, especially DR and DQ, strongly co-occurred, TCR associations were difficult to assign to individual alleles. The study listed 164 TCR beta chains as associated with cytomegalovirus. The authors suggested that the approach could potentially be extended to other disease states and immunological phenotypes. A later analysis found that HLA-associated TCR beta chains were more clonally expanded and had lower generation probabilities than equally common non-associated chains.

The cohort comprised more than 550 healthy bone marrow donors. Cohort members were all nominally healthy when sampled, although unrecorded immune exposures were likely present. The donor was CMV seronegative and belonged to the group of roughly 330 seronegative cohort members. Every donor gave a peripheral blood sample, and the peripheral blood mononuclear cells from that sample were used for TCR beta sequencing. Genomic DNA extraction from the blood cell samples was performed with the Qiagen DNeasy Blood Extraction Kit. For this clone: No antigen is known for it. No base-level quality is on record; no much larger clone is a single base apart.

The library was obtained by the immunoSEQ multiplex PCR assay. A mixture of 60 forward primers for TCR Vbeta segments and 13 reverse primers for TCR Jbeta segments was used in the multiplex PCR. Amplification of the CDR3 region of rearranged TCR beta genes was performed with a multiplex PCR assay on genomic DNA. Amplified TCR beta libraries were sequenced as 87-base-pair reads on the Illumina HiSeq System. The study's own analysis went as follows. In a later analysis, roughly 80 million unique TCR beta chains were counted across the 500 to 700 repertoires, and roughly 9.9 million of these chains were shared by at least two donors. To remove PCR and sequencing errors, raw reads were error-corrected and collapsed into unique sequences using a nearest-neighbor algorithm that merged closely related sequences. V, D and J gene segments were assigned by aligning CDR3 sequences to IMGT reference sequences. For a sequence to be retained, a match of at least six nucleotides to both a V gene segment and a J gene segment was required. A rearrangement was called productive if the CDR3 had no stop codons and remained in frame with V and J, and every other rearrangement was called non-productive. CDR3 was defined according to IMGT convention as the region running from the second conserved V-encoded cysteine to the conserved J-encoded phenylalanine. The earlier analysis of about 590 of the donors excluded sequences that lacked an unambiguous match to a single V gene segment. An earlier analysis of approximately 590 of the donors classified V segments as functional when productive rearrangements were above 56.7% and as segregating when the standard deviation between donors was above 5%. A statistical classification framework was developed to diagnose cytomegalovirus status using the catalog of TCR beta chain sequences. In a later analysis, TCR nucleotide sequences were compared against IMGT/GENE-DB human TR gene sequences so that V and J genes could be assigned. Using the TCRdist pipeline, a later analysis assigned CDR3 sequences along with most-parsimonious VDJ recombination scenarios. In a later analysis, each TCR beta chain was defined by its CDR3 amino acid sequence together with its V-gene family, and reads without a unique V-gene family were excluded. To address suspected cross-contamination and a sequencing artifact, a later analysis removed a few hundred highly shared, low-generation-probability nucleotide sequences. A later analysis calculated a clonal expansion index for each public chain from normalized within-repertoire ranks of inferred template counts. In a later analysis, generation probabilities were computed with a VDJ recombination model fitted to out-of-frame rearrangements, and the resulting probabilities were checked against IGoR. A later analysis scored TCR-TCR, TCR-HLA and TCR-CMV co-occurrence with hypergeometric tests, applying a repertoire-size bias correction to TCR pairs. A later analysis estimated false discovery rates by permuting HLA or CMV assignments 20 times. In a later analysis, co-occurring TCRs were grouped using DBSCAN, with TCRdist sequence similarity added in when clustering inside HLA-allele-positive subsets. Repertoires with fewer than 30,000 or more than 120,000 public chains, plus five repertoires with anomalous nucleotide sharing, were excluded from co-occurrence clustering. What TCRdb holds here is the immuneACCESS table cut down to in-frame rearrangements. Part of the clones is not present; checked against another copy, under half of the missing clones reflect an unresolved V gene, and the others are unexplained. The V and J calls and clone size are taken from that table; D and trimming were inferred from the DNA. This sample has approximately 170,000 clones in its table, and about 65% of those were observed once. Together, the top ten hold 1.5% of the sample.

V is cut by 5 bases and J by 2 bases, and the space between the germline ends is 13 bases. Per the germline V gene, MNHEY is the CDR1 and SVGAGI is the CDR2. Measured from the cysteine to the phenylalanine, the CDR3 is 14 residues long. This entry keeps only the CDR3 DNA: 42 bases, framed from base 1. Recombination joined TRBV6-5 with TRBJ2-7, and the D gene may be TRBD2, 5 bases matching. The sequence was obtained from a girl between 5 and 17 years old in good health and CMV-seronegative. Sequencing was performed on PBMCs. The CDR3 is CASSPSNGAYEQYF. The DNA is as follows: TGTGCCAGCAGTCCATCCAACGGGGCCTACGAGCAGTACTTC.